One and the same sample provided the 28 T cell receptor beta chains below, sequenced in a study of spatial heterogeneity in lung cancer. Study findings and constraints: Counts of expanded alpha and beta TCRs within tumors tracked the tumor nonsynonymous mutation count.

Documented time point: sample taken at primary tumor resection. For these TCRs, the target antigens are not known. TCRdb recomputed calls from the 5' RACE reads with MiXCR, one row per CDR3 protein. This sample has some 5,500 distinct CDR3 sequences, with 12% to 15% found just once. This sample comprised lung tumor tissue, obtained at surgery. The receptors stem from a male donor with early-stage non-small cell lung cancer.

This clonotype is medium-sized (0.01 to 0.1%) in the sample. The V and J genes are TRBV28 and TRBJ2-7, with a weak D call TRBD2 (5 bases). The length of the CDR3 is 14 residues. V gave up 6 bases and J gave up 4 bases, with 16 bases separating them. Germline loops: CDR1 MDHEN, CDR2 SYDVKM. In DNA form, the CDR3 reads TGTGCCAGCAGCAATTTTTTGGGGAGTTACGAGCAGTACTTC. Its protein product is CASSNFLGSYEQYF.

This clonotype rates as medium-sized. The chain carries TRBV24-1 and TRBJ2-5; no clear D. V was pared by 6 bases and J by 0 bases, with 7 bases between. CDR1 is KGHDR and CDR2 is SFDVKD in the germline V gene. There are 13 residues in the CDR3. CDR3 residues: CATSSRNQETQYF. CDR3 in DNA: TGTGCCACCAGTAGTAGGAACCAAGAGACCCAGTACTTC.

By share, this clonotype counts as medium-sized. This sequence joins TRBV9 and TRBJ1-4, with D hard to call. The CDR3 runs to 15 residues. Trimming stripped 0 bases from V and 0 bases from J, with 6 bases between. Looked up from germline, CDR1 is SGDLS and CDR2 is YYNGEE. CDR3 sequence reads: CASSVGIATNEKLFF. CDR3 DNA sequence: TGTGCCAGCAGCGTAGGAATCGCAACTAATGAAAAACTGTTTTTT.

This clonotype is termed medium-sized (0.01 to 0.1%). The chain carries TRBV27 and TRBJ2-1; 10 bases are shared with TRBD2. The CDR3 runs 14 residues. V shed 10 bases, J shed 9 bases, and the junction held 12 bases outside the gene matches. CDR1 MNHEY and CDR2 SMNVEV come from the germline V gene (reference sequence). Here the CDR3 DNA reads TGTGCCACCATCCCCTCTAGCGGGAGTATTGAGCAGTTCTTC. Its protein is CATIPSSGSIEQFF.

The genes are TRBV5-6 and TRBJ2-5, with a possible D match to TRBD1 (6 bases). The CDR3 length is 13 residues. The germline gives CDR1 SGHDT, CDR2 YYEEEE. Trimming removed 4 bases at V and 2 bases at J, with 9 bases between. The CDR3 is CASSPGQQETQYF. The CDR3 DNA reads as TGTGCCAGCAGCCCCGGACAGCAAGAGACCCAGTACTTC.

This clonotype was detected many times. The V and J genes are TRBV29-1 and TRBJ1-1; no clear D. The CDR3 has 13 amino acids. The V and J ends lost 6 bases and 0 bases respectively, with 11 bases between them. Germline loops: CDR1 SQVTM, CDR2 ANQGSEA. The CDR3 nucleotides read TGCAGCGTCGTTTGGTACATGAACACTGAAGCTTTCTTT. This codes for CSVVWYMNTEAFF.

This clonotype is medium-sized (0.01 to 0.1%). The chain recombines TRBV5-1 with TRBJ2-1, with 8 bases that match TRBD2. This CDR3 has 15 amino acids. Germline V gene lookup returns CDR1 SGHRS and CDR2 YFSETQ. Trimming removed 5 bases from V and 7 bases from J; junction bases left unmatched: 11. The CDR3 is CASSEGTRSWNEQFF. DNA of the CDR3: TGCGCCAGCAGTGAGGGGACTAGGTCGTGGAATGAGCAGTTCTTC.

Judged by abundance, this clonotype is medium-sized. The chain uses TRBV19 and TRBJ2-7; the D is unclear. CDR3 length: 15 residues. The V end lost 3 bases, the J end lost 3 bases, and 15 bases lay between the germline ends. In germline, CDR1 is LNHDA, CDR2 SQIVND (reference sequence). The CDR3 loop is CASSIGLGSGYEQYF. CDR3 in DNA: TGTGCCAGTAGTATTGGGTTAGGGTCTGGCTACGAGCAGTACTTC.

The chain is built from TRBV20-1 and TRBJ2-1, with 9 bases matching TRBD2. Germline V gene lookup returns CDR1 DFQATT and CDR2 SNEGSKA (reference sequence). The length of the CDR3 is 15 residues. Trimming removed 6 bases from V and 6 bases from J; junction bases left unmatched: 12. DNA for the CDR3: TGCAGTGCCCTCGCAGGGGCGGGGGGGCTCAATGAGCAGTTCTTC. Its translation is CSALAGAGGLNEQFF.

This clonotype was observed a handful of times. The chain recombines TRBV5-1 with TRBJ2-7; maybe TRBD1 (5 bases). This CDR3 spans 15 amino acids. In germline, CDR1 is SGHRS, CDR2 YFSETQ. The germline V and J ends were trimmed by 2 bases and 0 bases, with 12 bases remaining between them. Here the CDR3 DNA reads TGCGCCAGCAGCTTAAGTGCAGGGTTCTCCTACGAGCAGTACTTC. This gives the protein CASSLSAGFSYEQYF.

Sample share makes this clonotype medium-sized. This chain uses TRBV7-2 with TRBJ2-7, with 7 nucleotides matching TRBD1. This CDR3 region has 15 residues. Germline CDR1 SGHTA, CDR2 FQGNSA. V dropped 4 bases and J dropped 2; count of bases not matched to a gene: 8. The CDR3 nucleotides are TGTGCCAGCAGCTCCCCCGGGACAGTGGCCTACGAGCAGTACTTC. Translating gives CASSSPGTVAYEQYF.

This clonotype was seen at least ten times. J is TRBJ2-3 and V is TRBV10-3; TRBD2 matches 7 bases. Germline CDR1 is ENHRY and CDR2 is SYGVKD. The trim removed 10 bases at V and 5 bases at J, leaving 12 bases unmatched. CDR3 length: 14 residues. The CDR3: CATQTPGGGDTQYF. The DNA of the CDR3 is TGTGCCACCCAGACCCCGGGAGGAGGAGATACGCAGTATTTT.

Relative to its sample, this clonotype is medium-sized (0.01 to 0.1%). The chain uses TRBV12-3 or TRBV12-4 and TRBJ2-1; 9 positions agree with TRBD2. V trimming: 6 bases; J trimming: 7 bases; junction bases outside the gene matches: 7. This CDR3 is built from 14 residues. Here the CDR3 DNA reads TGTGCCAGCAGGGGACTAGCCAGGCTGAATGAGCAGTTCTTC. It codes for CASRGLARLNEQFF.

Within the sample, this clonotype is medium-sized (0.01 to 0.1%). The V and J genes are TRBV20-1 and TRBJ1-6, with 8 bases fitting TRBD1. This CDR3 is 12 amino acids long. Germline-derived CDR1 and CDR2 are DFQATT and SNEGSKA (reference sequence). V shed 6 bases and J 10 bases; nucleotides not matched to a gene: 5. The CDR3 DNA reads as TGCAGTGCATCAGGGGGCTTATCACCCCTCCACTTT. Amino acid sequence: CSASGGLSPLHF.

This clonotype is categorized as medium-sized. J is TRBJ2-1 and V is TRBV24-1; 7 positions match TRBD2. From germline, CDR1 is KGHDR and CDR2 SFDVKD. This CDR3 comprises 14 residues. V lost 6 bases to trimming and J lost 8 bases; unmatched junction nucleotides: 9. CDR3: CATSRTRDWDEQFF. The CDR3 DNA sequence: TGTGCCACCAGTCGGACTAGAGATTGGGATGAGCAGTTCTTC.

Relative to its sample, this clonotype is medium-sized. V and J are TRBV29-1 and TRBJ1-2; tentatively, D is TRBD1 (6 bases). CDR3 length: 14 amino acids. V lost 5 bases and J 2 bases, leaving 15 bases between the germline ends. Germline lookup yields CDR1 SQVTM and CDR2 ANQGSEA. The CDR3 DNA sequence: TGCAGCGTTCAAGGACAGATATTAAACTATGGCTACACCTTC. It codes for CSVQGQILNYGYTF.

This clonotype was seen repeatedly, ten times or more. This sequence joins TRBV5-1 and TRBJ2-6; the D is unclear. The CDR3 is made up of 15 amino acids. Between the trimmed V and J ends, which lost 3 bases and 2 bases, there was a span of 9 bases. From germline, CDR1 is SGHRS and CDR2 YFSETQ. CDR3 nucleotides: TGCGCCAGCAGCTCGCTTGCGGCTGGGGCCAACGTCCTGACTTTC. Protein: CASSSLAAGANVLTF.

This clonotype is medium-sized by share. The J gene is TRBJ2-3, the V gene TRBV7-8; a weak D match, TRBD1 (5 bases). CDR1 is SGHVS, CDR2 FQNEAQ, per germline. V was shortened by 5 bases and J by 1 base, with 7 bases between the two germline ends. The CDR3 loop spans 13 amino acids. DNA of the CDR3: TGTGCCAGCAGCGGGGCCCGCACAGATACGCAGTATTTT. Its translation is CASSGARTDTQYF.

Judged by abundance, this clonotype is medium-sized. The genes are TRBV29-1 and TRBJ2-5; 13 nucleotides agree with TRBD2. There are 15 residues in the CDR3. The germline gives CDR1 SQVTM, CDR2 ANQGSEA. Losses at the gene ends were 6 bases for V and 3 bases for J; bases not matched to a gene: 7. This CDR3 reads CSVTGTSGIKETQYF. The CDR3 DNA sequence: TGCAGCGTGACCGGGACTAGCGGGATTAAAGAGACCCAGTACTTC.

This sequence joins TRBV11-3 and TRBJ2-7, with D uncertain. The germline gives CDR1 SGHNT, CDR2 YENEEA. V was trimmed by 3 bases and J by 6 bases, leaving 15 bases between them. The CDR3 covers 14 residues. CDR3 DNA sequence: TGTGCCAGCAGCTTCGAAGGGTCTGGTCGCGAGCAGTACTTC. It is translated as CASSFEGSGREQYF.

Sample share makes this clonotype medium-sized. The CDR3 sequence: CSARRGTSGYNEQFF. In DNA, the CDR3 is TGCAGCGCCCGACGGGGGACTAGCGGATACAATGAGCAGTTCTTC. The chain carries TRBV29-1 and TRBJ2-1; 11 nucleotides match TRBD2. The CDR3 has 15 residues. V dropped 7 bases and J dropped 4; count of bases not matched to a gene: 9. CDR1 is SQVTM, CDR2 ANQGSEA, per germline.

This clonotype counts as medium-sized. The chain is built from TRBV20-1 and TRBJ2-1, with TRBD2 identical over 8 bases. The CDR3 runs to 16 residues. Germline V gene lookup returns CDR1 DFQATT and CDR2 SNEGSKA (reference sequence). J was trimmed by 1 base and V by 0 bases; bases with no gene match: 5. For the CDR3, the DNA is TGCAGTGCTAGAGATCTGGCTAGCGGGTCCTACAATGAGCAGTTCTTC. Translation gives CSARDLASGSYNEQFF.

This clonotype is medium-sized (0.01 to 0.1%) within its sample. This chain links TRBV2 with TRBJ2-5, with TRBD2 matching over 11 bases. After removal of 6 bases from V and 4 bases from J, the junction contained 7 bases not matched to a gene. Germline CDR1 is SNHLY and CDR2 is FYNNEI. The CDR3 length is 15 residues. Written as DNA, the CDR3 is TGTGCCAGCAGGCCGGGACTAGCGGCCCCAGAGACCCAGTACTTC. Residues: CASRPGLAAPETQYF.

The rearrangement links TRBV4-1 to TRBJ2-7, with D unclear. CDR3 length: 14 residues. Trimming took 1 base from V and 2 from J, leaving 9 bases between them. The germline gives CDR1 MGHRA, CDR2 YSYEKL. CDR3 loop: CASSQGGRPYEQYF. DNA of the CDR3: TGCGCCAGCAGCCAAGGAGGCAGGCCCTACGAGCAGTACTTC.

This clonotype appeared a few times. CDR3 region: CASSSLPGLAGYPSSYEQCF. CDR3 coding DNA: TGTGCCAGCAGCAGCTTACCGGGACTAGCGGGATATCCCAGCTCCTACGAGCAGTGCTTC. The rearrangement uses TRBV21-1 and TRBJ2-7; the D call of TRBD2 is as the table states it, not checked on the DNA. TRBV21-1 has pseudogene status. This CDR3 contains 20 residues.

By share of the sample, this clonotype is medium-sized. The V call is TRBV20-1, the J call TRBJ2-1, with D possibly matching TRBD1 (6 bases). Trimming shortened V by 8 bases and J by 8 bases, and 16 bases separated the two germline ends. The CDR3 length is 12 residues. In germline, CDR1 is DFQATT, CDR2 SNEGSKA (reference sequence). The CDR3, as DNA: TGCAGTCTCCCCCAGGGGATCCATGAGCAGTTCTTC. Its protein product is CSLPQGIHEQFF.

This clonotype is labeled medium-sized. This chain links TRBV7-8 with TRBJ2-5; D gene unclear. Germline assignment: CDR1 SGHVS and CDR2 FQNEAQ. Trimming pared 2 bases from V and 0 bases from J, leaving 13 bases between. The CDR3 consists of 16 residues. The CDR3 sequence is CASSLFSGSNQETQYF. DNA of the CDR3: TGTGCCAGCAGCTTATTTTCAGGAAGCAACCAAGAGACCCAGTACTTC.

V is TRBV5-6 and J is TRBJ2-3; 9 bases are a match to TRBD2. V lost 5 bases and J lost 3; bases outside the gene matches: 7. This CDR3 contains 15 residues. Germline values: CDR1 SGHDT, CDR2 YYEEEE. The CDR3 coding sequence is TGTGCCAGCAGGAGTAGCGGGAGATTGACAGATACGCAGTATTTT. Protein sequence: CASRSSGRLTDTQYF.